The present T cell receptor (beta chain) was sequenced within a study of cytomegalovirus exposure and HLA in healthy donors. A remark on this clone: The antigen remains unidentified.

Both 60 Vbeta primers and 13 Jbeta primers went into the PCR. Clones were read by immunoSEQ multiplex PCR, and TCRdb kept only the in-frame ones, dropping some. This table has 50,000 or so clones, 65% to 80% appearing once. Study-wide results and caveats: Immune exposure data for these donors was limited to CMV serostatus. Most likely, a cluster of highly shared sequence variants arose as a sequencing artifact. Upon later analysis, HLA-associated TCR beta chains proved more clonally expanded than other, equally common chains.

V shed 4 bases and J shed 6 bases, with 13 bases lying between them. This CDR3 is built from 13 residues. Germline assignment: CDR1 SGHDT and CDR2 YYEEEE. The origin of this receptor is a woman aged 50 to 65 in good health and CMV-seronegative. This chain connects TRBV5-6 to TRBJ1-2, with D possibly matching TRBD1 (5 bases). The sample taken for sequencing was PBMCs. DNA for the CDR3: TGTGCCAGCAGCGCCGGGACTGAAAATGGCTACACCTTC. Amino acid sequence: CASSAGTENGYTF.